Listed here is a single T cell receptor (beta chain). Its antigen has not been determined. No base quality information exists; no much larger clone differs at one position. These data come from a study of post-analysis software for immune sequencing data (dated by TCRdb to 2013 to 2016). A note on the overall study: Relapsing-remitting, secondary progressive and progressive-relapsing multiple sclerosis were recorded as disease courses, and subtype annotation was lacking for some patients. The patient repertoires were set against eleven to twelve previously published healthy control repertoires from donors whose ages ranged from roughly 6 to 27 years. A subset of samples was prepared in parallel using single-end sample barcoding, then pooled and co-amplified after Illumina adapter ligation.

On the study overall, not on this receptor specifically: The control group was slightly older than the multiple sclerosis patient group. Patients showed significantly higher frequencies than controls for several TRBV segments, among them TRBV5-6, TRBV5-1 and TRBV20-1. When samples were clustered directly using the F measure, samples prepared in the same batch co-clustered strongly, which prompted a batch-effect correction. Multiple sclerosis patients had significantly lower normalized Chao1 diversity than controls, a result that suggests substantial peripheral T-cell clonal expansion.

The germline V gene provides CDR1 MNHEY and CDR2 SVGEGT. The CDR3 holds 16 amino acids from the cysteine to the phenylalanine. Here the CDR3 DNA is all that survives: 48 bases in frame from base 1. Library generation was performed with PCR. Sequenced using an Illumina HiSeq 2500. To reduce PCR and sequencing biases, unique molecular identifiers were incorporated into the TCR beta cDNA libraries. Approximately 500,000 cDNA molecules were obtained per 1 to 10 million input T cells, so each molecule approximated one T cell. The patient libraries were prepared and sequenced with the same protocol used for the earlier healthy control dataset. Within a given batch, samples were prepared together, multiplexed and sequenced on the same HiSeq lane. As for how the authors treated the data: MIGEC was used to process the raw barcoded reads, and molecular identifier groups with only a single read were discarded before consensus assembly and CDR3 extraction. VDJtools was used for post-analysis of the clonotype tables, with diversity normalized by down-sampling every dataset to the smallest sample size. To correct batch-related cross-sample contamination, repertoire overlap clustering matched CDR3 amino acid sequences but not nucleotide sequences. Using fastp trimming at Q25 and MiXCR clonotype assembly, TCRdb reanalyzed the public sequencing data and kept in-frame beta chains. Duplicate CDR3 protein sequences are folded into a single record with the most common DNA and genes. TCRdb, rather than the study authors, made the V and J calls. The sample table holds about 160,000 distinct CDR3 sequences, of which about 36% were seen once. In total, the top ten clones hold 25% to 35% of the sample.

This specimen's time point label, per the study, means: second blood draw from one MS patient after hematopoietic stem cell transplantation. To demonstrate the VDJtools post-analysis software, TCR beta repertoires were profiled from the peripheral blood of some 12 young patients with multiple sclerosis. Multiple sclerosis patients were children and adolescents aged roughly 6 to 15 years. The chain is made from TRBV6-2 or TRBV6-3 and TRBJ2-1, with 7 junctional bases fitting TRBD2. With the DNA end fitting TRBJ2-7 better, the J assignment may be wrong. This specimen was blood, taken after autologous hematopoietic stem cell transplantation. The clonotype was recovered from a girl between 5 and 17 years old with multiple sclerosis. Donor details come from another sample of the same person, matched by shared clones. The nucleotide sequence is given as TGTGCCAGCAGTTTAAATGGCGGGAGCTCCTACAATGAGCAGTACTTC. Translated, this is CASSLNGGSSYNEQYF.